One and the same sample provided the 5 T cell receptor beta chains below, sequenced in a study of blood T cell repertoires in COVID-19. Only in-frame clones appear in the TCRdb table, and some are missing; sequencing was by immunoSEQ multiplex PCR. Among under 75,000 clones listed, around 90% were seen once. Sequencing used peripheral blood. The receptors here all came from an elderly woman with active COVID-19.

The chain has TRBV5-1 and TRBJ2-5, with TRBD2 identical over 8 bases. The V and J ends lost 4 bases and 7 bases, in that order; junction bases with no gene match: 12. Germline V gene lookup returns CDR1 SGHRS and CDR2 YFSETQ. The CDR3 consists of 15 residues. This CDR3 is CASSPITSGEATQYF. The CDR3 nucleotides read TGCGCCAGCAGCCCGATAACTAGCGGCGAAGCGACCCAGTACTTC. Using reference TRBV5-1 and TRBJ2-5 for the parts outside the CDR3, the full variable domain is KAGVTQTPRYLIKTRGQQVTLSCSPISGHRSVSWYQQTPGQGLQFLFEYFSETQRNKGNFPGRFSGRQFSNSRSEMNVSTLELGDSALYLCASSPITSGEATQYFGPGTRLLVL.

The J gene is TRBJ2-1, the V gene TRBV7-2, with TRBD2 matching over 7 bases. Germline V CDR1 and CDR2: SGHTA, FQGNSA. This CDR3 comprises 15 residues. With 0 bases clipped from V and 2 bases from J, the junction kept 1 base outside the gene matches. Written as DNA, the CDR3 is TGTGCCAGCAGCTTAGCGGGGGGGGCCTACAATGAGCAGTTCTTC. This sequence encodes CASSLAGGAYNEQFF.

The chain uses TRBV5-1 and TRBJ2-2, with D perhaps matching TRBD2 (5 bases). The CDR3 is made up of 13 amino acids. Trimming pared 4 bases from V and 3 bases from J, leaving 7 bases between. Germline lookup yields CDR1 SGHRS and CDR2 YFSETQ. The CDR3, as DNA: TGCGCCAGCAGCCCCGGGGACACCGGGGAGCTGTTTTTT. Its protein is CASSPGDTGELFF.

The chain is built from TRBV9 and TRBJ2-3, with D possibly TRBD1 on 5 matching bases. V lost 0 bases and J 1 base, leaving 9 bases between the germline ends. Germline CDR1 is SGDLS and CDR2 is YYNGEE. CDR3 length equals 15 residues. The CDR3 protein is CASSVVGQGTDTQYF. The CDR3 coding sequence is TGTGCCAGCAGCGTAGTGGGGCAGGGCACAGATACGCAGTATTTT. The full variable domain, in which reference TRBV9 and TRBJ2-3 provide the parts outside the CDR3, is DSGVTQTPKHLITATGQRVTLRCSPRSGDLSVYWYQQSLDQGLQFLIQYYNGEERAKGNILERFSAQQFPDLHSELNLSSLELGDSALYFCASSVVGQGTDTQYFGPGTRLTVL.

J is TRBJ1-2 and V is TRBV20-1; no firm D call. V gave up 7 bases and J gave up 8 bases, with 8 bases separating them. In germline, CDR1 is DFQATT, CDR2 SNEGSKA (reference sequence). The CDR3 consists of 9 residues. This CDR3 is CSVRRGYTF. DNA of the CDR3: TGCAGTGTCCGGAGGGGCTACACCTTC.